The rows below give T cell receptor beta chains drawn from one sample of a study of blood T cell repertoires in COVID-19. Profiled with immunoSEQ multiplex PCR; TCRdb holds only in-frame clones, not every one. This sample carries around 63,000 clones, roughly 90% of them seen once, and the ten largest clones take roughly 1.2%. Sequenced material: peripheral blood. All receptors derive from an older woman with acute or convalescent COVID-19. Both conserved end residues are part of each CDR3. Fields, in order: D gene, V gene, CDR3 length, J gene, clone size, CDR3 protein, CDR3 DNA. D genes are given only for firm matches. Expanded clones are given a class, and other clones once, few, many or no size at all.

d_gene: .
v_gene: TRBV20-1
len: 11
j_gene: TRBJ1-2
abundance: .
CDR3aa: CSARVGSAAAF
CDR3nt: TGCAGTGCTAGAGTAGGATCCGCGGCGGCCTTC

d_gene: TRBD2
v_gene: TRBV6-5
len: 15
j_gene: TRBJ2-3
abundance: .
CDR3aa: CASRVAGASTDTQYF
CDR3nt: TGTGCCAGCAGGGTAGCGGGGGCTAGCACAGATACGCAGTATTTT

d_gene: .
v_gene: TRBV28
len: 16
j_gene: TRBJ1-3
abundance: .
CDR3aa: CASSPGTSEGRNTIYF
CDR3nt: TGTGCCAGCAGTCCAGGGACTTCGGAAGGTCGAAACACCATATATTTT

d_gene: .
v_gene: TRBV24-1
len: 14
j_gene: TRBJ1-2
abundance: .
CDR3aa: CATSDLWQTGGYTF
CDR3nt: TGTGCCACCAGTGATTTGTGGCAGACGGGAGGCTACACCTTC

d_gene: TRBD2
v_gene: TRBV18
len: 16
j_gene: TRBJ2-2
abundance: once
CDR3aa: CASSPRASGGTGELFF
CDR3nt: TGTGCCAGCTCACCACGCGCTAGCGGGGGCACCGGGGAGCTGTTTTTT

d_gene: TRBD1
v_gene: TRBV29-1
len: 13
j_gene: TRBJ1-5
abundance: .
CDR3aa: CSVGGQDNQPQHF
CDR3nt: TGCAGCGTTGGTGGACAGGACAATCAGCCCCAGCATTTT

d_gene: .
v_gene: TRBV7-2
len: 15
j_gene: TRBJ1-2
abundance: .
CDR3aa: CASSLTGREGYGYTF
CDR3nt: TGTGCCAGCAGCTTAACCGGCAGGGAAGGGTATGGCTACACCTTC

d_gene: .
v_gene: TRBV20-1
len: 12
j_gene: TRBJ1-2
abundance: .
CDR3aa: CSASGAGGGYTF
CDR3nt: TGCAGTGCTAGTGGGGCGGGCGGCGGCTACACCTTC

d_gene: .
v_gene: TRBV7-2
len: 14
j_gene: TRBJ1-1
abundance: .
CDR3aa: CASSLGLMNTEAFF
CDR3nt: TGTGCCAGCAGCTTAGGGCTCATGAACACTGAAGCTTTCTTT

d_gene: .
v_gene: TRBV6-2/TRBV6-3
len: 17
j_gene: TRBJ2-1
abundance: .
CDR3aa: CASSYLAGSTKYNEQFF
CDR3nt: TGTGCCAGCAGTTATCTAGCCGGTTCGACGAAGTACAATGAGCAGTTCTTC

d_gene: TRBD2
v_gene: TRBV19
len: 14
j_gene: TRBJ2-4
abundance: .
CDR3aa: CASSTWDYKNIQYF
CDR3nt: TGTGCCAGTAGTACCTGGGACTACAAAAACATTCAGTACTTC

d_gene: .
v_gene: TRBV18
len: 13
j_gene: TRBJ1-3
abundance: few
CDR3aa: CASSTGVGNTIYF
CDR3nt: TGTGCCAGCTCTACAGGTGTTGGAAACACCATATATTTT

d_gene: TRBD1
v_gene: TRBV27
len: 15
j_gene: TRBJ2-4
abundance: .
CDR3aa: CASSPDRDIKNIQYF
CDR3nt: TGTGCCAGCAGTCCGGACAGGGATATCAAAAACATTCAGTACTTC

d_gene: .
v_gene: TRBV4-3
len: 15
j_gene: TRBJ1-4
abundance: .
CDR3aa: CASSQGAGANEKLFF
CDR3nt: TGCGCCAGCAGCCAAGGGGCAGGTGCTAATGAAAAACTGTTTTTT

d_gene: .
v_gene: TRBV20-1
len: 11
j_gene: TRBJ1-2
abundance: .
CDR3aa: CSARDHRGYTF
CDR3nt: TGCAGTGCTAGAGATCATCGGGGCTACACCTTC

d_gene: .
v_gene: TRBV7-9
len: 13
j_gene: TRBJ1-6
abundance: .
CDR3aa: CATETGTGSPLHF
CDR3nt: TGTGCCACCGAGACAGGAACGGGTTCACCCCTCCACTTT

d_gene: TRBD1
v_gene: TRBV29-1
len: 10
j_gene: TRBJ1-1
abundance: .
CDR3aa: CSSQGGEAFF
CDR3nt: TGCAGCTCACAGGGGGGTGAAGCTTTCTTT

d_gene: TRBD1
v_gene: TRBV5-1
len: 16
j_gene: TRBJ2-3
abundance: .
CDR3aa: CASSLGQGARTDTQYF
CDR3nt: TGCGCCAGCAGTCTCGGTCAGGGGGCCAGAACAGATACGCAGTATTTT

d_gene: .
v_gene: TRBV9
len: 14
j_gene: TRBJ1-4
abundance: .
CDR3aa: CASSEGGNNEKLFF
CDR3nt: TGTGCCAGCAGCGAGGGGGGGAATAATGAAAAACTGTTTTTT

d_gene: TRBD1
v_gene: TRBV6-1
len: 15
j_gene: TRBJ2-2
abundance: .
CDR3aa: CASSDQGQYSGELFF
CDR3nt: TGTGCCAGCAGTGATCAGGGACAGTATTCCGGGGAGCTGTTTTTT

d_gene: TRBD1
v_gene: TRBV6-6
len: 16
j_gene: TRBJ1-1
abundance: once
CDR3aa: CASSLGQGVMDTEAFF
CDR3nt: TGTGCCAGCAGTTTGGGACAGGGGGTAATGGACACTGAAGCTTTCTTT

d_gene: TRBD1
v_gene: TRBV4-1
len: 15
j_gene: TRBJ1-3
abundance: .
CDR3aa: CASSQAQGAGNTIYF
CDR3nt: TGCGCCAGCAGCCAAGCTCAGGGGGCTGGAAACACCATATATTTT

d_gene: .
v_gene: TRBV5-4
len: 16
j_gene: TRBJ1-2
abundance: .
CDR3aa: CASSPRVAAGWYGYTF
CDR3nt: TGTGCCAGCAGCCCTCGTGTAGCAGCCGGGTGGTATGGCTACACCTTC

d_gene: TRBD1
v_gene: TRBV4-1
len: 18
j_gene: TRBJ2-2
abundance: once
CDR3aa: CASSQDTPDREGSGELFF
CDR3nt: TGCGCCAGCAGCCAAGACACCCCCGACAGGGAAGGGAGCGGGGAGCTGTTTTTT